This record concerns one TCR beta chain sequence. Antigen specificity is unknown. After autologous stem cell transplantation all patients relapsed, and prior brentuximab vedotin exposure differed between cohorts. The investigators isolated CD8+ T cells from thawed PBMCs using magnetic negative selection. The data stem from a study of PD-1 blockade in classical Hodgkin lymphoma. Overall study results and limits: Repertoire differences lack defined causes, possibly disease activity or prior therapy. At baseline, newly diagnosed patients reportedly showed less TCR diversity than healthy donors. The baseline diversity of complete responders showed similarity to that of newly diagnosed patients.

Sequencing used immunoSEQ multiplex PCR; TCRdb keeps in-frame clones, though not all of them. Among about 7,800 clones, 70% to 90% were seen once, and the ten largest hold approximately 22%. The germline V gene encodes CDR1 SGHDT and CDR2 YYEEEE. CDR3 size: 15 residues. Trimming cost V 0 bases and J 2 bases, with 11 bases left between them. This chain uses TRBV5-6 with TRBJ2-5; D possibly uses TRBD1 or TRBD2 (5 bases each). The sequencing here drew on CD8+ T cells from blood, taken at baseline. This TCR came from a human donor with classical Hodgkin lymphoma. The CDR3 here is CASSLDWDEQETQYF. As DNA, the CDR3 is TGTGCCAGCAGCTTGGACTGGGACGAACAAGAGACCCAGTACTTC.